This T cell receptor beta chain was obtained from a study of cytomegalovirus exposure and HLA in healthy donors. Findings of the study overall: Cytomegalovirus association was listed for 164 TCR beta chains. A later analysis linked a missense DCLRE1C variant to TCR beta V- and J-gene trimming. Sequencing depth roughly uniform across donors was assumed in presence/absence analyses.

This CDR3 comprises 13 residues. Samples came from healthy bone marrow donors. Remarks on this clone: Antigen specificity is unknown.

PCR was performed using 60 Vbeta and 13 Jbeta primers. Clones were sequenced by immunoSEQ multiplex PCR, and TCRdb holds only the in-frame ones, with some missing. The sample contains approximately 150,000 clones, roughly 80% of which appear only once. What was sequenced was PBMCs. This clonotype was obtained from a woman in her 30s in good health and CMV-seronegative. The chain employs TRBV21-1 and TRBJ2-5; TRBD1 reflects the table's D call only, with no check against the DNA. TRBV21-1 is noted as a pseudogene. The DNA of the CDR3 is TGTGCCAGCAGCAAAGGGACAGCGGAGACCCAGTACTTC. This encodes CASSKGTAETQYF.